This TCR beta chain originates from a study of T cells in Graves' hyperthyroidism and ophthalmopathy. Overall study: At the time of initial diagnosis and before any treatment, peripheral blood was collected. Broader study findings: A 13 V-J model separated ophthalmopathy from stable hyperthyroidism.

RNA transcripts provided the source from which TCR beta CDR3 regions were amplified. The TCR CDR3 was amplified in a first-round RT-PCR using the HTBI primer set. MiXCR, applied by TCRdb to the multiplex PCR reads, yields one record per CDR3 protein. The repertoire holds 250,000 to 350,000 distinct CDR3 sequences, with roughly 22% as singletons. The CDR3 runs to 13 residues. The germline V gene encodes CDR1 MNHEY and CDR2 SMNVEV (reference sequence). Trimming removed 2 bases at V and 9 bases at J, with 11 bases between. On this clonotype: Its antigen is currently unknown.

Based on clinical symptoms, serum thyroxine and TRAb, thyroid ultrasound and orbital computed tomography, diagnoses were reached. PBMCs were derived from around 10 ml fresh peripheral blood. The chain links TRBV27 to TRBJ2-1; possibly TRBD1 or TRBD2 for D (5 bases each). Source material: blood. The receptor's source is a young man with Graves' ophthalmopathy. The CDR3 DNA reads as TGTGCCAGCAGTTTAATGGGGACGGGTGAGCAGTTCTTC. It specifies CASSLMGTGEQFF.